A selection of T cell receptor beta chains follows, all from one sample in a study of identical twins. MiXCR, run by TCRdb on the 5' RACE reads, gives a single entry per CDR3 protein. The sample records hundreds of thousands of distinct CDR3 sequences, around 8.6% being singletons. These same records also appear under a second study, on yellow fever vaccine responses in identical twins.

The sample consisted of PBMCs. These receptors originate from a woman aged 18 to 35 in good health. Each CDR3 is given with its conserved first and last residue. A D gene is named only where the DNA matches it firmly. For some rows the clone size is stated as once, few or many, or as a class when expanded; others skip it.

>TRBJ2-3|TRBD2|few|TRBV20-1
TGCAGTGCTATGGTAGCGGGATTCACAGATACGCAGTATTTT
CSAMVAGFTDTQYF
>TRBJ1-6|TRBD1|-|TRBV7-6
TGTGCCAGCAGGTCCGGGACAGAGTATAATTCACCCCTCCACTTT
CASRSGTEYNSPLHF
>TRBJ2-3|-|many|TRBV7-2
TGTGCCAGCAGCTCCACTCAAGCTGGCACAGATACGCAGTATTTT
CASSSTQAGTDTQYF
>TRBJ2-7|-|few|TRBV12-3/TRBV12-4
TGTGCCAGCAGTTTCTTGGGGGGCCTAAGCTCCTACGAGCAGTACTTC
CASSFLGGLSSYEQYF
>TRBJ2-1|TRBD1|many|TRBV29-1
TGCAGCGTTCGTGCCGGGACAGGGACCTACAATGAGCAGTTCTTC
CSVRAGTGTYNEQFF
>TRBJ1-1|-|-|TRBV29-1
TGCAGCGTTGTGGAGGGCACTGAAGCTTTCTTT
CSVVEGTEAFF
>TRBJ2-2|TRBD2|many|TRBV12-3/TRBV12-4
TGTGCCAGCAGTCCCGTCCGGCTAGCGGGGGACACCGGGGAGCTGTTTTTT
CASSPVRLAGDTGELFF
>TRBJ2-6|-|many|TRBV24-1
TGTGCCACCAGTGATTCTTGGGGGCTAGGGGCCAACGTCCTGACTTTC
CATSDSWGLGANVLTF
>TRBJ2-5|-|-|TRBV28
TGTGCCAGCAATTTACAGGGCCTCCAAGAGACCCAGTACTTC
CASNLQGLQETQYF
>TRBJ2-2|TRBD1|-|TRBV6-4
TGTGCCAGCAGTGCCCTAGCCGGGACAGGGAACACCGGGGAGCTGTTTTTT
CASSALAGTGNTGELFF
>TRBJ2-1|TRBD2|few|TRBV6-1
TGTGCCAGCAAGCTAGCGGATCCCTACAATGAGCAGTTCTTC
CASKLADPYNEQFF
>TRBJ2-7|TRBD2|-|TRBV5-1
TGCGCCAGCAGCTTGGACAGCGGGGGAATTTACGAGCAGTACTTC
CASSLDSGGIYEQYF
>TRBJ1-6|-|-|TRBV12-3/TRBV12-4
TGTGCCAGCAGTCCCCCAGGGATGATAAATAATTCACCCCTCCACTTT
CASSPPGMINNSPLHF
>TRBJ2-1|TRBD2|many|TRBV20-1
TGCAGTGCCTCCGGGACTAGCGGGGGGAATGAGCAGTTCTTC
CSASGTSGGNEQFF
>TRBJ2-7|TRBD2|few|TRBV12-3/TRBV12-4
TGTGCCAGCAGTTTAGCGGGGGGACTAGCTTACGAGCAGTACTTC
CASSLAGGLAYEQYF
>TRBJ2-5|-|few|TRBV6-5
TGTGCCAGCACTTCTGACAGGGCGGGGGAGACCCAGTACTTC
CASTSDRAGETQYF
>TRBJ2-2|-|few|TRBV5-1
TGCGCCAGCAGCTTGTGGACAATTAGGGACACCGGGGAGCTGTTTTTT
CASSLWTIRDTGELFF
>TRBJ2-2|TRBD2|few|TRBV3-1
TGTGCCAGCAGCCAAGAGGAGCGGGGGACTCTTTTCGGCACCGGGGAGCTGTTTTTT
CASSQEERGTLFGTGELFF
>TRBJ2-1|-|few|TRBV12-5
TGTGCTAGTGGTTTGGTCTGGGCGGGGAACAATGAGCAGTTCTTC
CASGLVWAGNNEQFF
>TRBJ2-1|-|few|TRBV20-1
TGCAGTGCTAGAGTCGGGACTCCTCAATTCGAGCAGTTCTTC
CSARVGTPQFEQFF
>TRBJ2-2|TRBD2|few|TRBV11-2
TGTGCCAGCAGCCTGTGGACTAGTTTCACCGGGGAGCTGTTTTTT
CASSLWTSFTGELFF
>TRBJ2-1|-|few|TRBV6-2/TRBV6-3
TGTGCCAGCAGCACTATGGACACGAGCTCCTACAATGAGCAGTTCTTC
CASSTMDTSSYNEQFF
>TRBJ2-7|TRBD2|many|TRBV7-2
TGTGCCAGCAGCTCCTGGACTAGTCGGAACGAGCAGTACTTC
CASSSWTSRNEQYF
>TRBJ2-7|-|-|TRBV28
TGTGCCATACGGCGGGCTCGCTACGAGCAGTACTTC
CAIRRARYEQYF
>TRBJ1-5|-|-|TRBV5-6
TGTGCCAGCAGCCTAGGAAGGGGGGGCGGATCTCAGCCCCAGCATTTT
CASSLGRGGGSQPQHF
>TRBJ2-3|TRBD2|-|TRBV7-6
TGTGCCAGCAGCCCAGGGTGGGGCGGGGGGACTAGCACAGATACGCAGTATTTT
CASSPGWGGGTSTDTQYF
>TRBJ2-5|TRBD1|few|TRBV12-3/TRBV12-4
TGTGCCAGCAGTCGACAGGGTGGGTCAGAGACCCAGTACTTC
CASSRQGGSETQYF
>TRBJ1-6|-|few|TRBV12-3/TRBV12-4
TGTGCCAGCAACCCGGGACAAACTAATTCACCCCTCCACTTT
CASNPGQTNSPLHF
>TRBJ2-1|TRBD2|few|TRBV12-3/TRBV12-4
TGTGCCAGCAGTACCCGGACTAGCGGGCCTTACAATGAGCAGTTCTTC
CASSTRTSGPYNEQFF
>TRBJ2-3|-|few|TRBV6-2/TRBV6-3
TGTGCCAGCAGTTACTCCCTGGGAGCGACCGCGCAGTATTTT
CASSYSLGATAQYF
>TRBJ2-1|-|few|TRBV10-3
TGTGCCATCAGCGAACAGGCTTACAATGAGCAGTTCTTC
CAISEQAYNEQFF
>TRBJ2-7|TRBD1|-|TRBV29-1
TGCAGCGTTTACCTTGCCGGGACAGCTGACTACGAGCAGTACTTC
CSVYLAGTADYEQYF
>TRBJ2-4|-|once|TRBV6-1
TGTGCCAGCAGTGAACAGGGCTTGGGAGCCAAAAACATTCAGTACTTC
CASSEQGLGAKNIQYF
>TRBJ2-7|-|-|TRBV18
TGTGCCAGCTCACCAGGACATTTCCACGAGCAGTACTTC
CASSPGHFHEQYF
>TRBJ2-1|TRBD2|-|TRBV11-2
TGTGCCAGCAGCTTCGGACTAGCGGTTACCTACAATGAGCAGTTCTTC
CASSFGLAVTYNEQFF
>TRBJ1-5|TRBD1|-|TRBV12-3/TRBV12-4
TGTGCCAGCAGTGGGACAGGGTGGAACAGCAATCAGCCCCAGCATTTT
CASSGTGWNSNQPQHF
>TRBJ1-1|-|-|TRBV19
TGTGCCAGTACCCAAGTAAAGGGGTCGCGCTTGCTCGAAGCTTTCTTT
CASTQVKGSRLLEAFF
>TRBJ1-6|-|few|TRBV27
TGTGCCAGCAGTCCCATGGGAGGGGGGGCTTATTCACCCCTCCACTTT
CASSPMGGGAYSPLHF
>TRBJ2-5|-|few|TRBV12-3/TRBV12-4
TGTGCCAGCAGTTTATCTGGGAAGACCCAGTACTTC
CASSLSGKTQYF
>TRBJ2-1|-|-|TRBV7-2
TGTGCCAGCAGCTTATGGCCAGGGAGCGATGAGCAGTTCTTC
CASSLWPGSDEQFF
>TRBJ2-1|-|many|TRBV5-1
TGCGCCAGCAGCTTGGGACTAGTTAATGAGCAGTTCTTC
CASSLGLVNEQFF
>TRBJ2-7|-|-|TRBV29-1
TGCAGCGTTGGTCCGTCTGCAGAGGAACAGCAGTACTTC
CSVGPSAEEQQYF
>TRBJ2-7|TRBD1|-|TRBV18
TGTGCCAGCTCACCCTTACCCGGACAGGGGGGAGAGCAGTACTTC
CASSPLPGQGGEQYF